The clone carrying this T cell receptor (beta chain) occurred once. Using immunoSEQ multiplex PCR, the repertoire was profiled, and TCRdb retains in-frame clones only, with some absent. Of more than 45,000 clones listed, 88% were seen once; the top ten hold around 1.2%. The source of the sample is a study of T cell changes during pregnancy in multiple sclerosis. The CDR3 loop spans 15 amino acids. V was clipped by 6 bases and J by 7 bases; unmatched bases: 10. Germline loops: CDR1 MNHEY, CDR2 SMNVEV (reference sequence). V gene TRBV27 combines with J gene TRBJ2-1, with 9 positions matching TRBD1. The clonotype was recovered from a female donor with multiple sclerosis, enrolled in a pregnancy study. The sample consisted of CD4+ T cells from peripheral blood mononuclear cells, taken in the second trimester of pregnancy. CDR3 in amino acids: CASSPDRGGSNEQFF. The DNA of the CDR3 is TGTGCCAGCAGCCCGGACAGGGGAGGCTCAAATGAGCAGTTCTTC.